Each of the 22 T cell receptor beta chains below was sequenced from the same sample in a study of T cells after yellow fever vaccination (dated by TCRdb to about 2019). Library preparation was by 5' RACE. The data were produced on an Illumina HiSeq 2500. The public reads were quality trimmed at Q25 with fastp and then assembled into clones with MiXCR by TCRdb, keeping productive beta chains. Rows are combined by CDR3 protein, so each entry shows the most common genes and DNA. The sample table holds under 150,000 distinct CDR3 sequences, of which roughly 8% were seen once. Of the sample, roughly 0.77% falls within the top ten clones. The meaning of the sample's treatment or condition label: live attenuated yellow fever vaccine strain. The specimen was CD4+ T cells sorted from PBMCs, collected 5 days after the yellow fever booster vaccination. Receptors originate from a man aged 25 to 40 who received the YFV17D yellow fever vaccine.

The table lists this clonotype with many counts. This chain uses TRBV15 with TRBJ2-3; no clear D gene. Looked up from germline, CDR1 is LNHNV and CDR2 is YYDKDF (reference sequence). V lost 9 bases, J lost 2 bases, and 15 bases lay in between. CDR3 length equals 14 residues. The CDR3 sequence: CATKTSRTTDTQYF. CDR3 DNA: TGTGCCACAAAGACTTCTAGAACCACAGATACGCAGTATTTT.

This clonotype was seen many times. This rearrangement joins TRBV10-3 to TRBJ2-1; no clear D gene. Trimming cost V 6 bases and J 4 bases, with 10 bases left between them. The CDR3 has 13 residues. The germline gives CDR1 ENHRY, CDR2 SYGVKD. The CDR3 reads CAIRQSQYNEQFF. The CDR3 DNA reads TGTGCCATCAGGCAATCGCAGTACAATGAGCAGTTCTTC.

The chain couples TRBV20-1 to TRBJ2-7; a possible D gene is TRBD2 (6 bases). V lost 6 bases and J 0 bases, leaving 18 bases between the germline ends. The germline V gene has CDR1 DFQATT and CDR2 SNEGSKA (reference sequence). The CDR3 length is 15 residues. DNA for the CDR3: TGCAGTGCCGGGAGCCAGACTCAGAGCTCCTACGAGCAGTACTTC. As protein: CSAGSQTQSSYEQYF.

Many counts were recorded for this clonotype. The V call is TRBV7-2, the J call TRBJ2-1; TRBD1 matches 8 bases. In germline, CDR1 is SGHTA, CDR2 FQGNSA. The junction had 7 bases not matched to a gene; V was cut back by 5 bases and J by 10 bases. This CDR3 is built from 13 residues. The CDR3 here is CASSRDRTGEQFF. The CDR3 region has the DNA TGTGCCAGCAGCCGAGACAGGACAGGGGAGCAGTTCTTC.

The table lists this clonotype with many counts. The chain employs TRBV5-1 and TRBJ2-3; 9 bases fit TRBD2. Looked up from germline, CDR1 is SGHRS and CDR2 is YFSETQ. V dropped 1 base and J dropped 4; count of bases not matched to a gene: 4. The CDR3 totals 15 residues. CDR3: CASSLQAGGSDTQYF. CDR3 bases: TGCGCCAGCAGCTTGCAAGCGGGAGGCTCAGATACGCAGTATTTT. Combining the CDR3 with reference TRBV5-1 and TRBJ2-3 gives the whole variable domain KAGVTQTPRYLIKTRGQQVTLSCSPISGHRSVSWYQQTPGQGLQFLFEYFSETQRNKGNFPGRFSGRQFSNSRSEMNVSTLELGDSALYLCASSLQAGGSDTQYFGPGTRLTVL.

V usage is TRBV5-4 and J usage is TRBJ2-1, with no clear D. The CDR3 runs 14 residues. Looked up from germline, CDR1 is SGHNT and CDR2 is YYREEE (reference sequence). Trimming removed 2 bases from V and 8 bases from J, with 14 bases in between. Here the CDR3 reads CASSFSGVTDEQFF. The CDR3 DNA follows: TGTGCCAGCAGCTTTTCAGGAGTTACGGATGAGCAGTTCTTC. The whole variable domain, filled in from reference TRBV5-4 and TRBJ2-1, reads ETGVTQSPTHLIKTRGQQVTLRCSSQSGHNTVSWYQQALGQGPQFIFQYYREEENGRGNFPPRFSGLQFPNYSSELNVNALELDDSALYLCASSFSGVTDEQFFGPGTRLTVL.

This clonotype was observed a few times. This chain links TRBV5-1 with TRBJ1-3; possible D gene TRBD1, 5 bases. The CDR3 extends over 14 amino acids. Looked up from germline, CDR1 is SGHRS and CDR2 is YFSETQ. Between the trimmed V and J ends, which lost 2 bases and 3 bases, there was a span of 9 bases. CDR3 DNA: TGCGCCAGCAGCTTAGGGACTGTTGGAAACACCATATATTTT. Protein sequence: CASSLGTVGNTIYF.

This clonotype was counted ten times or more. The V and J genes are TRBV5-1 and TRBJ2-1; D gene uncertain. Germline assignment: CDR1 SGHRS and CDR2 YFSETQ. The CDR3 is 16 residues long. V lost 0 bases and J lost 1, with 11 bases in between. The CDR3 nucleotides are TGCGCCAGCAGCTTGGGGGTGGCCAGTTCCTACAATGAGCAGTTCTTC. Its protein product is CASSLGVASSYNEQFF. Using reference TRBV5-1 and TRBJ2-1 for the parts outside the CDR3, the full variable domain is KAGVTQTPRYLIKTRGQQVTLSCSPISGHRSVSWYQQTPGQGLQFLFEYFSETQRNKGNFPGRFSGRQFSNSRSEMNVSTLELGDSALYLCASSLGVASSYNEQFFGPGTRLTVL.

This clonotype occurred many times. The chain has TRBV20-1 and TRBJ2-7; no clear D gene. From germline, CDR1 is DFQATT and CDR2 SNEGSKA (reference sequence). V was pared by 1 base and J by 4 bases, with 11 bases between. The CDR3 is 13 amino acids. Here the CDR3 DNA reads TGCAGTGCTAGAGGGTTAGTGATATACGAGCAGTACTTC. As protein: CSARGLVIYEQYF.

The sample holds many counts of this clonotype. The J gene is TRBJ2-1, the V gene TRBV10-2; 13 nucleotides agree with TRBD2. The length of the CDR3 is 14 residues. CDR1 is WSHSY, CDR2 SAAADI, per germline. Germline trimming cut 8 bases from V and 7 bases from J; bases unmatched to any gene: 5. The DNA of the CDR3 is TGCGCCAGCGCGGGACTAGCGGGGCTTAATGAGCAGTTCTTC. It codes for CASAGLAGLNEQFF.

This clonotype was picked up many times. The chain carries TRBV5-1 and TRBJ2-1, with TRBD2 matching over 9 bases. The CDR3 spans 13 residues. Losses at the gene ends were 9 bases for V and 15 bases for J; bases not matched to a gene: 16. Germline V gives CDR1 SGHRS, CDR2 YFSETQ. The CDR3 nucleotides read TGCGCCACCCGCAAAACCTTAGCGGGAGAAACGTTCTTC. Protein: CATRKTLAGETFF.

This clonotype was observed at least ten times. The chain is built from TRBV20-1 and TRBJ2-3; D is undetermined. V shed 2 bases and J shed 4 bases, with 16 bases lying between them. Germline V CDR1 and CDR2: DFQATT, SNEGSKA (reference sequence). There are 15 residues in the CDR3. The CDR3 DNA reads TGCAGTGCTAGAACCGGAAGGGTGGGCGCAGATACGCAGTATTTT. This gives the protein CSARTGRVGADTQYF.

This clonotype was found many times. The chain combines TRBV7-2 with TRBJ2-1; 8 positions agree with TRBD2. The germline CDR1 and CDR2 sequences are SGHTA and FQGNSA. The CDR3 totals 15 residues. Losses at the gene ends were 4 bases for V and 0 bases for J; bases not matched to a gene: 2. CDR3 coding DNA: TGTGCCAGCAGCTGGGGACTAGGCTCCTACAATGAGCAGTTCTTC. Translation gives CASSWGLGSYNEQFF.

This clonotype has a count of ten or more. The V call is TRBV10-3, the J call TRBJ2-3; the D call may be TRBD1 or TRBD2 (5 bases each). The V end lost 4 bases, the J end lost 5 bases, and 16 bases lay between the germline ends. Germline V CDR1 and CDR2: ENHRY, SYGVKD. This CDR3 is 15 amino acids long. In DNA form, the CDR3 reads TGTGCCATCAGTGCGGCCAGAGGGGACGGAGATACGCAGTATTTT. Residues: CAISAARGDGDTQYF.

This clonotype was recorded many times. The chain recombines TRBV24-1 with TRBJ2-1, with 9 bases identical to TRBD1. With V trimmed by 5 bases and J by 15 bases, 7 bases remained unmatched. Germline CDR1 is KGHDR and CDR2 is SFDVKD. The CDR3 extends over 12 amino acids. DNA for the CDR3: TGTGCCACCAGTGGACAGGGGGAAGGCCCGTTCTTC. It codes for CATSGQGEGPFF.

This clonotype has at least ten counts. The chain's CDR3 is CASSLVGQGKYGYTF. The DNA of the CDR3 is TGTGCCAGCAGCTTAGTCGGGCAGGGAAAGTATGGCTACACCTTC. The rearrangement uses TRBV7-2 and TRBJ1-2; D is possibly TRBD1 (5 bases). The length of the CDR3 is 15 residues. The germline V and J ends were trimmed by 1 base and 5 bases, with 14 bases remaining between them. Germline loops: CDR1 SGHTA, CDR2 FQGNSA.

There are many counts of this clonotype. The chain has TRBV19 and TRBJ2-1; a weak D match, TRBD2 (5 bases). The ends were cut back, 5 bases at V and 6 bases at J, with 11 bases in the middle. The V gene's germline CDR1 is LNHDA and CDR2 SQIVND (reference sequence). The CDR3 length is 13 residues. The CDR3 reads CASSFEGGNEQFF. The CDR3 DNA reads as TGTGCCAGTAGTTTTGAGGGTGGCAATGAGCAGTTCTTC. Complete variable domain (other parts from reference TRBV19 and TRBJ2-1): DGGITQSPKYLFRKEGQNVTLSCEQNLNHDAMYWYRQDPGQGLRLIYYSQIVNDFQKGDIAEGYSVSREKKESFPLTVTSAQKNPTAFYLCASSFEGGNEQFFGPGTRLTVL.

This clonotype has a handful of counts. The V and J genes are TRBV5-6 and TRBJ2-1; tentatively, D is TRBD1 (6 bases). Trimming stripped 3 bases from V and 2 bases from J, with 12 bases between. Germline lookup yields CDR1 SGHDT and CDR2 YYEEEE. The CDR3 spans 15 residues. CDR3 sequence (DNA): TGTGCCAGCAGCTGGGGCAGGGGACCCTACAATGAGCAGTTCTTC. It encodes CASSWGRGPYNEQFF.

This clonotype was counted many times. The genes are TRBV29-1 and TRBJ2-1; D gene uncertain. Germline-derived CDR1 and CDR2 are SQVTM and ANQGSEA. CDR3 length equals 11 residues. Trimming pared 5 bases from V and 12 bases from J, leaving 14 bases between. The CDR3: CSVTSRPGQFF. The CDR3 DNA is TGCAGCGTTACGAGCCGCCCGGGGCAGTTCTTC.

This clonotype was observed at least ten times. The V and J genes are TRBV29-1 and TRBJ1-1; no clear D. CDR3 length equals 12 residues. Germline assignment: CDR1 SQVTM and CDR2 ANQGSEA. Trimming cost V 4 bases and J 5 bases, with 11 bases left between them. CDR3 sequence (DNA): TGCAGCGTTGCCTCCGGTCCAACTGAAGCTTTCTTT. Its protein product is CSVASGPTEAFF. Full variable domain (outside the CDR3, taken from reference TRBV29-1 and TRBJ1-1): SAVISQKPSRDICQRGTSLTIQCQVDSQVTMMFWYRQQPGQSLTLIATANQGSEATYESGFVIDKFPISRPNLTFSTLTVSNMSPEDSSIYLCSVASGPTEAFFGQGTRLTVV.

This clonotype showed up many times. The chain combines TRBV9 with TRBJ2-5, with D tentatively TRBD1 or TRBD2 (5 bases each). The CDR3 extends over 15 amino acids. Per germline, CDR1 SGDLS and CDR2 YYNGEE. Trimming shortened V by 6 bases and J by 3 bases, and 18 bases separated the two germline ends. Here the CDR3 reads CASIIGRDGKETQYF. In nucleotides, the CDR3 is TGTGCCAGCATCATAGGCAGGGACGGAAAAGAGACCCAGTACTTC.

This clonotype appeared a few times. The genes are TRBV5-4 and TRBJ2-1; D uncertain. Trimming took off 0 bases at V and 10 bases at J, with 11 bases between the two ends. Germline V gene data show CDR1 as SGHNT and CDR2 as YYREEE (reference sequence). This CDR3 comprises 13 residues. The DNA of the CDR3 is TGTGCCAGCAGCTTGGAGCGTTGGGCGGAGCAGTTCTTC. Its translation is CASSLERWAEQFF.